The TCR beta chain under discussion was sequenced for a study of cytomegalovirus exposure and HLA in healthy donors. About the study: There were around 100 million unique TCR beta sequences, drawn from about 180 million T cells, in an earlier analysis.

On this clone itself: Its antigen is not identified.

The germline CDR1 and CDR2 sequences are KGHSH and LQKENI. The V gene lost 6 bases and the J gene lost 4 bases, with 9 bases spanning the gap. This CDR3 comprises 13 residues. It was with 60 Vbeta and 13 Jbeta primers that the PCR ran. The protocol was immunoSEQ multiplex PCR, while the TCRdb copy is restricted to in-frame clones and leaves out a portion. Among fewer than 85,000 clones, more than 60% were seen once, and the ten largest hold 5.5% to 7%. Study-level results: Sequencing depth across donors, presence/absence analyses assumed, was roughly uniform. Among the most significant clusters, several appeared linked to common viral pathogens in a later analysis. Prior analysis indicated that the majority of TCR beta V segments exhibited productivity approximately 87% or approximately 30% of the time.

This clonotype originated in a man aged 18-30 years in good health and CMV-seropositive. Material: PBMCs. The chain joins TRBV18 to TRBJ2-2; weak D call: TRBD2 (5 bases). CDR3 residues: CASSPGSTGELFF. The DNA of the CDR3 is TGTGCCAGCTCGCCTGGGAGCACCGGGGAGCTGTTTTTT.